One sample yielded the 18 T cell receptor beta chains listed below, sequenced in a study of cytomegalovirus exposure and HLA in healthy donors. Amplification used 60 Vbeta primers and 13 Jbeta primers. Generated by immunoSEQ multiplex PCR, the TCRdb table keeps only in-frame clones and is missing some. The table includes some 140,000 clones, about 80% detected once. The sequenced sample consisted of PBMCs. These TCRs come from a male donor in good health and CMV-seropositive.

The CDR3 here is CASSGERQGDEQYF. DNA of the CDR3: TGTGCCAGCAGTGGTGAGAGACAGGGAGACGAGCAGTACTTC. The chain recombines TRBV2 with TRBJ2-7; 7 nucleotides agree with TRBD1. J was trimmed by 5 bases and V by 4 bases; bases with no gene match: 8. From germline, CDR1 is SNHLY and CDR2 FYNNEI. This CDR3 is built from 14 residues.

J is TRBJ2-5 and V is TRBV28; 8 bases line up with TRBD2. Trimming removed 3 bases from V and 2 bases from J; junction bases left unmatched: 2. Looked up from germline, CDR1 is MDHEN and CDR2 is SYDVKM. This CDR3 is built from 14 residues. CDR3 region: CASSFGGAQETQYF. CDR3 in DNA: TGTGCCAGCAGTTTCGGGGGGGCACAAGAGACCCAGTACTTC.

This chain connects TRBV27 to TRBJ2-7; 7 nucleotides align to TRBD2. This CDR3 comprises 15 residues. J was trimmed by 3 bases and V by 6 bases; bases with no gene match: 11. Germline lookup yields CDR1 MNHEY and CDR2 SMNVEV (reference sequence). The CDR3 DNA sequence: TGTGCCAGCAGCCAGAAGCGGGACTCATACTACGAGCAGTACTTC. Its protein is CASSQKRDSYYEQYF.

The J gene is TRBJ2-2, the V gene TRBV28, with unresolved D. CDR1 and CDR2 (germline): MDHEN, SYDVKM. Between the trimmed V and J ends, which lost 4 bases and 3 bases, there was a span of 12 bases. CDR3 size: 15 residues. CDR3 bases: TGTGCCAGCAGTTCCCTCCAGGTGGACACCGGGGAGCTGTTTTTT. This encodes CASSSLQVDTGELFF.

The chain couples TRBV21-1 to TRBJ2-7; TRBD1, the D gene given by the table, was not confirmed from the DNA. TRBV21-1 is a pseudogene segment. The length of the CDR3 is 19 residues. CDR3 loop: CASSKVVGQGRTISYEQYF. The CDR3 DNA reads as TGTGCCAGCAGCAAAGTCGTAGGACAGGGAAGGACTATCTCCTACGAGCAGTACTTC.

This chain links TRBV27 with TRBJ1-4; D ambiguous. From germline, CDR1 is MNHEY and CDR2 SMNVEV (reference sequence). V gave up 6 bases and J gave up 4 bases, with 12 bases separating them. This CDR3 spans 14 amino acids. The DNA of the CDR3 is TGTGCCAGCAGAGGCGGGGTGGATAATGAAAAACTGTTTTTT. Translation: CASRGGVDNEKLFF.

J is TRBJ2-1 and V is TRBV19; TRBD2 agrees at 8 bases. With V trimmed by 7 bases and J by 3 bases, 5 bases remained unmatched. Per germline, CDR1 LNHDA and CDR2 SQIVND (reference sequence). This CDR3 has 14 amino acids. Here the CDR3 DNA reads TGTGCCAGTATCAGTAGCGGGATCTACAATGAGCAGTTCTTC. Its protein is CASISSGIYNEQFF.

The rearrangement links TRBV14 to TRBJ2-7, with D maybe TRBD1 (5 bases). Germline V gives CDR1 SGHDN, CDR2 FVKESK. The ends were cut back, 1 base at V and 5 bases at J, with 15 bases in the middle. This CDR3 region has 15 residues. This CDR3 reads CASSQVARALDEQYF. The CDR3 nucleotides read TGTGCCAGCAGCCAAGTGGCCAGGGCCTTGGACGAGCAGTACTTC. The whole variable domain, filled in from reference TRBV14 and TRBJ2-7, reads EAGVTQFPSHSVIEKGQTVTLRCDPISGHDNLYWYRRVMGKEIKFLLHFVKESKQDESGMPNNRFLAERTGGTYSTLKVQPAELEDSGVYFCASSQVARALDEQYFGPGTRLTVT.

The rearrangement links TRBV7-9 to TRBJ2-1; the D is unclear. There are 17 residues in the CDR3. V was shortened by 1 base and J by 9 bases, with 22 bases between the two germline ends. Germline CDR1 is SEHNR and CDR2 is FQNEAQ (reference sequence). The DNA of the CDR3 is TGTGCCAGCAGCTTAGGATACGACTCCCGATATTTCGGTGAGCAGTTCTTC. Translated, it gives CASSLGYDSRYFGEQFF.

The CDR3 region is CASSEYSQRWFF. In nucleotides, the CDR3 is TGTGCCAGCAGTGAGTACAGCCAAAGGTGGTTCTTC. The chain uses TRBV25-1 and TRBJ2-1; D is unresolved. V was shortened by 3 bases and J by 15 bases, with 15 bases between the two germline ends. Germline CDR1 is MGHDK and CDR2 is SYGVNS. This CDR3 spans 12 amino acids. Full variable domain (outside the CDR3, taken from reference TRBV25-1 and TRBJ2-1): EADIYQTPRYLVIGTGKKITLECSQTMGHDKMYWYQQDPGMELHLIHYSYGVNSTEKGDLSSESTVSRIRTEHFPLTLESARPSHTSQYLCASSEYSQRWFFGPGTRLTVL.

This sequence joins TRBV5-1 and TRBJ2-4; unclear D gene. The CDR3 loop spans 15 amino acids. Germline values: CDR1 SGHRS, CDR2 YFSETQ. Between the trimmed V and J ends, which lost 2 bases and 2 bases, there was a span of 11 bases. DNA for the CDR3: TGCGCCAGCAGCTTAACCGGAGCAACCAAAAACATTCAGTACTTC. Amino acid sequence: CASSLTGATKNIQYF.

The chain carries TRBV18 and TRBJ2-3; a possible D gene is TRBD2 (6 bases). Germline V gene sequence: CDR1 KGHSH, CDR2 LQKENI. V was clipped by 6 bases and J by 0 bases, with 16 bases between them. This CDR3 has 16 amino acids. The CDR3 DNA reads TGTGCCAGCTCCCCGATTCTAGCGTCTAGCACAGATACGCAGTATTTT. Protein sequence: CASSPILASSTDTQYF.

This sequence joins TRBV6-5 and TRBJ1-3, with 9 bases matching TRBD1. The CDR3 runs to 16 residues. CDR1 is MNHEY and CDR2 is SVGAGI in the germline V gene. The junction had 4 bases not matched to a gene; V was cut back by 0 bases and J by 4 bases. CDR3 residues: CASSYSSGTGGNTIYF. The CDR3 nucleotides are TGTGCCAGCAGTTACTCTTCCGGGACAGGGGGAAACACCATATATTTT.

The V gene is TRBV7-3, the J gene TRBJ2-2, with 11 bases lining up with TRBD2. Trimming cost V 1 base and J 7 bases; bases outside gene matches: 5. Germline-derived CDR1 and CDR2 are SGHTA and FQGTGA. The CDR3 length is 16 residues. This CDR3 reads CASSLKLAGADGELFF. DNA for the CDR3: TGTGCCAGCAGCTTAAAACTAGCGGGAGCGGACGGGGAGCTGTTTTTT.

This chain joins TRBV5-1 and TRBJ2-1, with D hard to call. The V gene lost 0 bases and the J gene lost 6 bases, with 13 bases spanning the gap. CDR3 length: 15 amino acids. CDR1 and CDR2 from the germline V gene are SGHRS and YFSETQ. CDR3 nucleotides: TGCGCCAGCAGCTTGGTTCAACCATCAGGCAATGAGCAGTTCTTC. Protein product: CASSLVQPSGNEQFF.

The CDR3, as DNA: TGTGCCAGCGGACTGACAGGAGCCTACGAGCAGTACTTC. Protein: CASGLTGAYEQYF. The chain combines TRBV6-1 with TRBJ2-7; D might be TRBD1 (6 bases). Trimming removed 8 bases at V and 2 bases at J, with 13 bases between. There are 13 residues in the CDR3. In germline, CDR1 is MNHNS, CDR2 SASEGT.

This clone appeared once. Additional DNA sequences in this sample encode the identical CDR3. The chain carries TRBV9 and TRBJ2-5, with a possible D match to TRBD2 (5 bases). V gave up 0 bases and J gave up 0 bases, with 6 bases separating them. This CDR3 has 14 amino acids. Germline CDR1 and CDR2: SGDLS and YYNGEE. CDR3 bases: TGTGCCAGCAGCGTAGAGGACTACCAAGAGACCCAGTACTTC. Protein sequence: CASSVEDYQETQYF.

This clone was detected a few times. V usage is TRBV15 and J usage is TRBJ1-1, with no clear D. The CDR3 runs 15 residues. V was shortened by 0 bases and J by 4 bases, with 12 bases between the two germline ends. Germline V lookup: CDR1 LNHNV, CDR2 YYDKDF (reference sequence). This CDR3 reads CATSRDVSGVTEAFF. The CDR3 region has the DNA TGTGCCACCAGCAGAGATGTCTCCGGGGTCACTGAAGCTTTCTTT.